Given below is one T cell receptor beta chain in context. PCR amplification relied on 60 Vbeta primers (plus 13 Jbeta primers). Assay used: immunoSEQ multiplex PCR; TCRdb lists only in-frame clones, some missing. This sample's table reports about 79,000 clones. These data belong to a study of cytomegalovirus exposure and HLA in healthy donors. There are 13 residues in the CDR3. Germline trimming cut 5 bases from V and 3 bases from J; bases unmatched to any gene: 1. Germline loops: CDR1 SGHAT, CDR2 FQNNGV. Sample: PBMCs. The chain carries TRBV11-2 and TRBJ2-5, with 9 bases fitting TRBD1. The receptor was derived from a man between 25 and 39 years old in good health and CMV-seronegative. CDR3 sequence (DNA): TGTGCCAGCAGCAGGGACAGGGAAGAGACCCAGTACTTC. It yields the protein CASSRDREETQYF.